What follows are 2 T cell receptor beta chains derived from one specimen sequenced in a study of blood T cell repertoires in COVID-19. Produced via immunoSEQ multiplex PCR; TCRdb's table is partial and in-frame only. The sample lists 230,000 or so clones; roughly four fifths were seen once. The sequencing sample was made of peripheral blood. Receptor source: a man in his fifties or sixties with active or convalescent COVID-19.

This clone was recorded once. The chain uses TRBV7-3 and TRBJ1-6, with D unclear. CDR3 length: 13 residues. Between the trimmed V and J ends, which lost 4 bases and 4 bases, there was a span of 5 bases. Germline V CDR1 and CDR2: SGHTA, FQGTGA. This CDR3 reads CASSSLYNSPLHF. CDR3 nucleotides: TGTGCCAGCAGCTCCCTGTATAATTCACCCCTCCACTTT.

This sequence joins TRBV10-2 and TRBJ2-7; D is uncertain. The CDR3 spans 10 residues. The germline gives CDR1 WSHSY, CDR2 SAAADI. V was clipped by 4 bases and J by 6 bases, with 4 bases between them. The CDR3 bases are TGCGCCAGCAGTGCGGGCGAGCAGTACTTC. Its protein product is CASSAGEQYF.